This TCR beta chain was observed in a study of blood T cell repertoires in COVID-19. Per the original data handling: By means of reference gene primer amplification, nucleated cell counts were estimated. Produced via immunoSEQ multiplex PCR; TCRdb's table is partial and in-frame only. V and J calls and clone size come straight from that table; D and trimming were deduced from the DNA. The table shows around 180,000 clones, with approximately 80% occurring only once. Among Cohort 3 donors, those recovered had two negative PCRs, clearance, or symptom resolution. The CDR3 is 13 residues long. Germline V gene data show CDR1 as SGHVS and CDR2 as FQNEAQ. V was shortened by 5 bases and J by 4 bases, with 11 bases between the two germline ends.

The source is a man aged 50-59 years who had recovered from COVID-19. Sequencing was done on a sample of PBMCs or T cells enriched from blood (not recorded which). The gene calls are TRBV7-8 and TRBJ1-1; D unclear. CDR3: CASSGARGTEAFF. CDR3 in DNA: TGTGCCAGCAGCGGAGCCCGGGGCACTGAAGCTTTCTTT.